What follows describes a single T cell receptor beta chain. As handled by the study authors: It was from reference gene primer amplification that nucleated cell counts were estimated. Produced via immunoSEQ multiplex PCR; TCRdb's table is partial and in-frame only. V, J and clone size derive from that table, while D and trimming were established from the DNA sequence. This table has 95,000 to 110,000 clones, about 90% appearing once. This CDR3 contains 17 residues. Deletions cut 0 bases from V and 6 bases from J, with 17 bases between. CDR1 and CDR2 from the germline V gene are LGHDT and YNNKEL (reference sequence). This sample is part of a study of blood T cell repertoires in COVID-19. Across the study: COVID-19 samples from acute and convalescent phases originated in the United States, Italy and Spain. PBMCs, B-cell-depleted T cells, or T cells were the source of the cDNA or gDNA that made up the material.

This sequence joins TRBV3-1 (or the pseudogene TRBV3-2) and TRBJ2-2; D is perhaps TRBD2 (6 bases). The sample consisted of peripheral blood. The clonotype comes from a man in his fifties in a cohort sampled during active COVID-19. DNA for the CDR3: TGTGCCAGCAGCCAAGAGGGGAAGCGAACTAGCTCCGGGGAGCTGTTTTTT. It encodes CASSQEGKRTSSGELFF.